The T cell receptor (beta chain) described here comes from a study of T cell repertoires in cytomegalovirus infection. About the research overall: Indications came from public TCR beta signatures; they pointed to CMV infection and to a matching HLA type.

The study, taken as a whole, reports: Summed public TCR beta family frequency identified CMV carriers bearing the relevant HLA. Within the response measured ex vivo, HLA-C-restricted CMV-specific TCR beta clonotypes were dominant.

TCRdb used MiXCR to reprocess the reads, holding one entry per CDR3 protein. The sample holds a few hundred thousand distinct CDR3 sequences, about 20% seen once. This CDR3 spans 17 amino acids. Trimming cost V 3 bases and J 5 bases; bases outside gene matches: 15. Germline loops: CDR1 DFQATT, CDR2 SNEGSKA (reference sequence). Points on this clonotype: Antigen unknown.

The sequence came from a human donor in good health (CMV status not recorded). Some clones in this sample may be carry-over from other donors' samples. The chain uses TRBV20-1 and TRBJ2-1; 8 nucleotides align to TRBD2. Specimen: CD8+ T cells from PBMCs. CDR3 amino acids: CSARFGSGVPFDNEQFF. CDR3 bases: TGCAGTGCTAGGTTCGGTAGCGGGGTCCCTTTCGACAATGAGCAGTTCTTC.